A selection of T cell receptor beta chains follows, all from one sample in a study of blood T cell repertoires in COVID-19. Sequenced by immunoSEQ multiplex PCR; TCRdb stores in-frame clones only, minus some. This sample has over 150,000 clones, with 70% to 90% found just once. The source material was peripheral blood. The receptors derive from a man aged 50-59 years with COVID-19, enrolled during active disease. The CDR3 runs from the conserved cysteine through the conserved F or W.

CDR3 protein: CSVEGLAGGQGTGELFF
V gene: TRBV29-1
J gene: TRBJ2-2

CDR3 protein: CASSFQQYEQYF
V gene: TRBV7-9
J gene: TRBJ2-7

CDR3 protein: CASSQEEVDTIYF
V gene: TRBV6-2/TRBV6-3
J gene: TRBJ1-3

CDR3 protein: CASSFMRGTDTQYF
V gene: TRBV5-1
J gene: TRBJ2-3

CDR3 protein: CASLSGRGYNEQFF
V gene: TRBV6-6
J gene: TRBJ2-1

CDR3 protein: CASSTGTGDGYTF
V gene: TRBV7-3
J gene: TRBJ1-2

CDR3 protein: CASSLTSGRWTDTQYF
V gene: TRBV27
J gene: TRBJ2-3

CDR3 protein: CASRRPEGATETQYF
V gene: TRBV6-5
J gene: TRBJ2-5

CDR3 protein: CASSNGGRGNIQYF
V gene: TRBV19
J gene: TRBJ2-4

CDR3 protein: CASKNPGENEQFF
V gene: TRBV2
J gene: TRBJ2-1

CDR3 protein: CASSGRDRDYGYTF
V gene: TRBV2
J gene: TRBJ1-2